The TCR beta chain under discussion was sequenced for a study of CD8+ T cells in alopecia areata. It was from alopecia areata patients that lesional scalp punch biopsies and peripheral blood were collected. The authors sorted CD4+ and CD8+ T cells from PBMCs. General study points: Clonality exceeded that of normal scalp in lesional scalp, most notably in alopecia totalis/universalis. Scalp samples also yield sequences from resident alphabeta T cells of normal skin.

To note about this clone: Its target is unknown.

Germline assignment: CDR1 MGHRA and CDR2 YSYEKL. CDR3 length equals 12 residues. Trimming removed 8 bases from V and 9 bases from J, with 14 bases in between. Sequencing used cDNA as its template, made by extracting RNA and reverse transcribing it. Sequencing was performed with immunoSEQ multiplex PCR; in TCRdb, only in-frame clones are kept and a portion is missing. The sample holds around 160,000 clones, more than 45% seen once. The chain combines TRBV4-1 with TRBJ2-1; D call uncertain. The sequenced material came from CD4+ T cells sorted from blood. This sequence originates from a human donor with alopecia areata. The CDR3 sequence: CASPFRSSEQFF. The CDR3 DNA reads as TGCGCCAGCCCTTTCCGATCCAGTGAGCAGTTCTTC.